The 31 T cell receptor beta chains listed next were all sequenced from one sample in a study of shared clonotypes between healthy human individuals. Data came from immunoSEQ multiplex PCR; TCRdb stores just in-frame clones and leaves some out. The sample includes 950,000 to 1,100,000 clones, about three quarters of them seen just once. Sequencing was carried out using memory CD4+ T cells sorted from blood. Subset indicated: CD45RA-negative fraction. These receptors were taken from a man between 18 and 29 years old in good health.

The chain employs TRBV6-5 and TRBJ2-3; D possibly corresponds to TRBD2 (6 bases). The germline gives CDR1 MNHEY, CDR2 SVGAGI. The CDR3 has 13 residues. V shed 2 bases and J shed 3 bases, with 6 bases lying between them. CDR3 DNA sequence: TGTGCCAGCAGTTACGGGAGGACAGATACGCAGTATTTT. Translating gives CASSYGRTDTQYF.

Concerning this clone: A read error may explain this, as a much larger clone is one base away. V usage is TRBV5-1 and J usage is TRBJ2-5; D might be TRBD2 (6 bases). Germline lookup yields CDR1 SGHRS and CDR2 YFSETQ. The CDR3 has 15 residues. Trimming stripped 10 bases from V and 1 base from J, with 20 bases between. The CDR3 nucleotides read TGCGCCGGCACCCTCGAAGGGAGGCCCCAAGAGACCCAGTACTTC. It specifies CAGTLEGRPQETQYF. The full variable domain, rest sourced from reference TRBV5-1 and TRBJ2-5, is KAGVTQTPRYLIKTRGQQVTLSCSPISGHRSVSWYQQTPGQGLQFLFEYFSETQRNKGNFPGRFSGRQFSNSRSEMNVSTLELGDSALYLCAGTLEGRPQETQYFGPGTRLLVL.

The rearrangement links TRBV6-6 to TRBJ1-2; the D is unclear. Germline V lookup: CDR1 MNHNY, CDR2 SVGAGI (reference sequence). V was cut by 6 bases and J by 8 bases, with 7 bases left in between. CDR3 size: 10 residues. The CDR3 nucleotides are TGTGCCAGCAGCCGCGCGGGCTACACCTTC. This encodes CASSRAGYTF.

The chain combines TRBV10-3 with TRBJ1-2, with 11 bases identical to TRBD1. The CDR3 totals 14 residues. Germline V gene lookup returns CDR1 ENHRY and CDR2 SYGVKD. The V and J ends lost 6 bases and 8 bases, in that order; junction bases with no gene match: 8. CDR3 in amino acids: CAISIGQGASGYTF. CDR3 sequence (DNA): TGTGCCATCAGCATAGGACAGGGGGCGTCGGGCTACACCTTC.

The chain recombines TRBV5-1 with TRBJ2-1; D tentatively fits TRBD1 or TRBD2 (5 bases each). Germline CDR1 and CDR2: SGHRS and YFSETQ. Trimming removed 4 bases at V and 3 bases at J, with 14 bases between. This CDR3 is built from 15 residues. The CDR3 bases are TGCGCCAGCAGCACCGGGACCGCGGACTACAATGAGCAGTTCTTC. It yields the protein CASSTGTADYNEQFF.

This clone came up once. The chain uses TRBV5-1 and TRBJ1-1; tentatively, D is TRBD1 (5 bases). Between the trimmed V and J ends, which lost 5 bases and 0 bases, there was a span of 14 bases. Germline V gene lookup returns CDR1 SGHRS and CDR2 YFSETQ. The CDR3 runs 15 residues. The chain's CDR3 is CASRKTGNMNTEAFF. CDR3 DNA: TGCGCCAGCAGGAAAACAGGTAATATGAACACTGAAGCTTTCTTT.

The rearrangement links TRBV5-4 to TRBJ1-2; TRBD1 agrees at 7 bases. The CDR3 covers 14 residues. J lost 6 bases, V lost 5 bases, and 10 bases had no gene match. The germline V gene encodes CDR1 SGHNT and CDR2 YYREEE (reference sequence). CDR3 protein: CASRDPGTGDGYTF. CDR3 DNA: TGTGCCAGCAGGGACCCCGGTACAGGGGATGGCTACACCTTC.

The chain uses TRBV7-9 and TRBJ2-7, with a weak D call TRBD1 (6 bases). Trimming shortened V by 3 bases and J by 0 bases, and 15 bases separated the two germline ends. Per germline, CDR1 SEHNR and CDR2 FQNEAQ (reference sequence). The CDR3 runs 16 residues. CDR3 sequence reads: CASSLIATGSSYEQYF. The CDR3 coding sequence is TGTGCCAGCAGCTTGATTGCGACAGGTAGCTCCTACGAGCAGTACTTC.

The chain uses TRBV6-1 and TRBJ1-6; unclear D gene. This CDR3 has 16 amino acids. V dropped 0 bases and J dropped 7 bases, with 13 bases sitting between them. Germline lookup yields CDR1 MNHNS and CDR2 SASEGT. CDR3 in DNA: TGTGCCAGCAGTGAAGCTACAAAAGTAGGCAATTCACCCCTCCACTTT. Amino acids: CASSEATKVGNSPLHF.

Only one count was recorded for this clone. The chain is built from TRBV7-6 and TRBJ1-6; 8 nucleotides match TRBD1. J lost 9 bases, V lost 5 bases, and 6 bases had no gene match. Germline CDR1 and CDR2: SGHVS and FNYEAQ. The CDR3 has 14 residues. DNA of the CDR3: TGTGCCAGCAGCCTACAGGGGGGGCCTTCACCCCTCCACTTT. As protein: CASSLQGGPSPLHF.

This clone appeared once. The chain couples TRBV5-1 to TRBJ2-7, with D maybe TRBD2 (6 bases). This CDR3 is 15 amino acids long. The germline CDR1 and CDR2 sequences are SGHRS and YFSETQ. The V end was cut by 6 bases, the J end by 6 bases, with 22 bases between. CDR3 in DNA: TGCGCCAGCACCCAGGGAGGCAGGGCGGGCTCCGAGCAGTACTTC. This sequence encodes CASTQGGRAGSEQYF.

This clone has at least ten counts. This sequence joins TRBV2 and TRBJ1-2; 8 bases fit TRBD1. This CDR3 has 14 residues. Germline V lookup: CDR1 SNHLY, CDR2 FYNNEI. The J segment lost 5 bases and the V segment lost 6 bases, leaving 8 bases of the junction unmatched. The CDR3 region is CASSRQGTGYGYTF. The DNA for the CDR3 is TGTGCCAGCAGCCGACAGGGGACGGGGTATGGCTACACCTTC.

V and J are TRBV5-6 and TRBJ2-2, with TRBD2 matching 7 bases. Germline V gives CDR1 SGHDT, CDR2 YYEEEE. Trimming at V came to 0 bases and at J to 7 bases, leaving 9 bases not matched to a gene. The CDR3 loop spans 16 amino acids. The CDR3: CASSLDGRRVGGELFF. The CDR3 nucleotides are TGTGCCAGCAGCTTGGACGGGAGGAGGGTTGGCGGGGAGCTGTTTTTT.

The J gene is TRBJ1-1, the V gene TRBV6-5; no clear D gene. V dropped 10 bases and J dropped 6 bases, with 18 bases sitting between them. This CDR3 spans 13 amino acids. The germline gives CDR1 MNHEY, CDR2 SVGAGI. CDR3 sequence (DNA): TGTGCCACCACGAGCGGGCCAAGGGCTGAAGCTTTCTTT. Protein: CATTSGPRAEAFF.

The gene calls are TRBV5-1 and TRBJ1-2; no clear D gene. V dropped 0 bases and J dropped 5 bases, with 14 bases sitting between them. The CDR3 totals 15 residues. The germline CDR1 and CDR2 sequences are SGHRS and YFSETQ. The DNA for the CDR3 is TGCGCCAGCAGCTTGGTGGTAGGAGGCGTATATGGCTACACCTTC. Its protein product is CASSLVVGGVYGYTF.

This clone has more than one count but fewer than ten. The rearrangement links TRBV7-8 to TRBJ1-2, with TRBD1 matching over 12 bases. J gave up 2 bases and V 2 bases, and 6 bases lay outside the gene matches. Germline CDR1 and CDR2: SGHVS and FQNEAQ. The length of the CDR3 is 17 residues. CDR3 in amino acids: CASSLRDRGRKNYGYTF. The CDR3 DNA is TGTGCCAGCAGCTTAAGGGACAGGGGGCGGAAGAACTATGGCTACACCTTC.

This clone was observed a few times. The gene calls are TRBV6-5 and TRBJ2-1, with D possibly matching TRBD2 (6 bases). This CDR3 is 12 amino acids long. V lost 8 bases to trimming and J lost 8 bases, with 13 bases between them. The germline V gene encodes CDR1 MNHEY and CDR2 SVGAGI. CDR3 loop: CASRPGDDEQFF. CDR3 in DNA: TGTGCCAGCCGCCCGGGGGACGATGAGCAGTTCTTC.

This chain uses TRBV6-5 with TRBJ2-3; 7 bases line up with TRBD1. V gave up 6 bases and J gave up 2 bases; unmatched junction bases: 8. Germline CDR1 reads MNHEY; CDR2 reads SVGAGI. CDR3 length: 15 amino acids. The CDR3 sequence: CASRAAGTDTDTQYF. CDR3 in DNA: TGTGCCAGCAGAGCCGCCGGGACAGACACAGATACGCAGTATTTT.

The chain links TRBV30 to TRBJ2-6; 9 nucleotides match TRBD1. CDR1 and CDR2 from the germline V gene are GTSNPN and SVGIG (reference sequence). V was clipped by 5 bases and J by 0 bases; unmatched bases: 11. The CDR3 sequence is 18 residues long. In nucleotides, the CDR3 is TGTGCCTGGGTTCCCGGGACAGGGAAATCCTCTGGGGCCAACGTCCTGACTTTC. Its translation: CAWVPGTGKSSGANVLTF.

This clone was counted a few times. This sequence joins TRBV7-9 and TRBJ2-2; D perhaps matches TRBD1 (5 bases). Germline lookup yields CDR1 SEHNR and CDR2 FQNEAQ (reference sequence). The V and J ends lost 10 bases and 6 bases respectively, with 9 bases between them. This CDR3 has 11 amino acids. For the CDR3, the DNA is TGTGCCATCGCAGGGTCCGGGGAGCTGTTTTTT. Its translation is CAIAGSGELFF. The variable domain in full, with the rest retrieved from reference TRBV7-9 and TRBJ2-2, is DTGVSQNPRHKITKRGQNVTFRCDPISEHNRLYWYRQTLGQGPEFLTYFQNEAQLEKSRLLSDRFSAERPKGSFSTLEIQRTEQGDSAMYLCAIAGSGELFFGEGSRLTVL.

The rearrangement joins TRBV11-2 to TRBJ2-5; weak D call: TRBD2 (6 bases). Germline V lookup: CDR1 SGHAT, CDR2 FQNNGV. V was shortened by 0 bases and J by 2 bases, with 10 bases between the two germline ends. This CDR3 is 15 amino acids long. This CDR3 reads CASSLDFGGQETQYF. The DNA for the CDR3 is TGTGCCAGCAGCTTAGATTTCGGGGGACAAGAGACCCAGTACTTC.

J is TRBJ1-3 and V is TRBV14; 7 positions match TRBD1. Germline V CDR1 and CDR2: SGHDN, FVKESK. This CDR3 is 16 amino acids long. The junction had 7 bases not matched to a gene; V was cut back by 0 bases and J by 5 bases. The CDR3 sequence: CASSQDLTGPRNTIYF. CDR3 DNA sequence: TGTGCCAGCAGCCAAGATTTGACAGGGCCAAGAAACACCATATATTTT.

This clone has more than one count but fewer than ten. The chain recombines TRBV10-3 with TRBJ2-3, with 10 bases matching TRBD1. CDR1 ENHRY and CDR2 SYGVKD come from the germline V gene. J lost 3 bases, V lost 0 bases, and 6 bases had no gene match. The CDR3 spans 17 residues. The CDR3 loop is CAISESQGQGRTDTQYF. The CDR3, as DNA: TGTGCCATCAGTGAGTCGCAGGGACAGGGGCGGACAGATACGCAGTATTTT.

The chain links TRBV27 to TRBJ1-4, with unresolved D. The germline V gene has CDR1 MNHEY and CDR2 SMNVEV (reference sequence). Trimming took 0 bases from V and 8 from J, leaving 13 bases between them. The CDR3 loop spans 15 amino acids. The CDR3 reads CASSLSGGLGEKLFF. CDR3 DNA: TGTGCCAGCAGTTTATCAGGCGGGCTTGGAGAAAAACTGTTTTTT.

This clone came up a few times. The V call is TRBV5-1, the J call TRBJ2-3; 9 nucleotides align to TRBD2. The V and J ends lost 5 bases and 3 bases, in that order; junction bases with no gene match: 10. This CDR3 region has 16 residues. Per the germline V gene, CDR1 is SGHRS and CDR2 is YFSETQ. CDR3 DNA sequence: TGCGCCAGCAGTGTGGATAGCGGGGGAGGAACAGATACGCAGTATTTT. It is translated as CASSVDSGGGTDTQYF.

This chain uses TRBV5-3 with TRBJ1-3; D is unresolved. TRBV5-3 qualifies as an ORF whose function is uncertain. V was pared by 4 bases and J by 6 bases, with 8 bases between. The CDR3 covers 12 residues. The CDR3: CARSPCSNTIYF. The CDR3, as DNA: TGTGCCAGAAGCCCGTGCTCAAACACCATATATTTT.

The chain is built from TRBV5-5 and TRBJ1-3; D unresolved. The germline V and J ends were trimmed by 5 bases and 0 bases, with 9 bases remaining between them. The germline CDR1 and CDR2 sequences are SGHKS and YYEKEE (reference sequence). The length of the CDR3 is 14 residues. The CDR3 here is CASREANSGNTIYF. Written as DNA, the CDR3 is TGTGCCAGCAGGGAGGCTAACTCTGGAAACACCATATATTTT.

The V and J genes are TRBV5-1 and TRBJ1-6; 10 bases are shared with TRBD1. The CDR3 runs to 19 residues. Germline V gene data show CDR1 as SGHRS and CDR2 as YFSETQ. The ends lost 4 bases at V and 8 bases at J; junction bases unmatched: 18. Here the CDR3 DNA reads TGCGCCAGCAGCGTAGAGCCAGGGGCCACCGGGACAGGGGATTCACCCCTCCACTTT. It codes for CASSVEPGATGTGDSPLHF.

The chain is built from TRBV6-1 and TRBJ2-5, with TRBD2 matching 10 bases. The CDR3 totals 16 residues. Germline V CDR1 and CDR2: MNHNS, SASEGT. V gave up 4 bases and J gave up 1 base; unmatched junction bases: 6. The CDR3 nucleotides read TGTGCCAGCAGTGCGCTGGAGCGGGGGGGCCAAGAGACCCAGTACTTC. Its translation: CASSALERGGQETQYF.

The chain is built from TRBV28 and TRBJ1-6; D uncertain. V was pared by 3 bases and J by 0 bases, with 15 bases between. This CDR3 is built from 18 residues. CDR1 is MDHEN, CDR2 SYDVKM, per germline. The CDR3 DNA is TGTGCCAGCAGTTTCCGGATCGGGCAAAGCTCCTATAATTCACCCCTCCACTTT. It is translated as CASSFRIGQSSYNSPLHF. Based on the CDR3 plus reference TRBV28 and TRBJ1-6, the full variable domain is DVKVTQSSRYLVKRTGEKVFLECVQDMDHENMFWYRQDPGLGLRLIYFSYDVKMKEKGDIPEGYSVSREKKERFSLILESASTNQTSMYLCASSFRIGQSSYNSPLHFGNGTRLTVT.

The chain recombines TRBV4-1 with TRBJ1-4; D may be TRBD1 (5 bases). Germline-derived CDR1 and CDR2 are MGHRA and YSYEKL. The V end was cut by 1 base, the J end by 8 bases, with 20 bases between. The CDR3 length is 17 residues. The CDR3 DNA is TGCGCCAGCAGCCAAGGACCAACACTTGGGACGAGCGAAAAACTGTTTTTT. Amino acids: CASSQGPTLGTSEKLFF.